The source of this T cell receptor beta chain is a study of blood T cells in healthy people across ages. Regarding the study as a whole: Strong correlation linked observed beta diversity and percent naive T cells.

In this sample, this clonotype turned up a few times. The target antigen is unknown. Germline-derived CDR1 and CDR2 are DFQATT and SNEGSKA (reference sequence). The CDR3 totals 13 residues. V lost 6 bases and J 1 base, leaving 12 bases between the germline ends. The amount of total RNA extracted per sample was at least 6 micrograms. A sample-barcoded 5' primer and a J-beta primer mix were used in a second PCR of about 7 to 12 cycles. Each TCR beta cDNA got a 12-nucleotide random molecular identifier. TCRdb reprocessed the 5' RACE reads via MiXCR and lists one record per CDR3 protein. This sample has over 600,000 distinct CDR3 sequences, with around 38% found just once.

V gene TRBV20-1 combines with J gene TRBJ2-5; no clear D. Sequencing input: blood. This TCR was recovered from a man older than 75 in good health. The CDR3 region is CSALPSGQETQYF. The CDR3 nucleotides are TGCAGTGCCTTACCCTCAGGCCAAGAGACCCAGTACTTC.